The clone carrying this T cell receptor beta chain has just one count. One end of the junction is discordant with germline, which a read error may explain. The CDR3 runs to 12 residues. Per the germline V gene, CDR1 is SEHNR and CDR2 is FQNEAQ (reference sequence). The data were obtained in a study of cytomegalovirus exposure and HLA in healthy donors. Use of 60 Vbeta and 13 Jbeta primers characterized the PCR. Sequencing used immunoSEQ multiplex PCR; TCRdb keeps in-frame clones, though not all of them. The sample comprises under 150,000 clones, over 80% of which are singletons, and 1.2% rests with the top ten.

This rearrangement joins TRBV7-9 to TRBJ1-1, with a weak D call TRBD1 (5 bases). The sequence was collected from a boy aged 10-17 years in good health and CMV-seronegative. The sequencing sample was made of PBMCs. This chain's CDR3 is CSSSVADIGAFF. The DNA for the CDR3 is TGTTCCAGCAGCGTTGCGGACATTGGAGCTTTCTTT.